Following are 23 T cell receptor beta chains from one sample sequenced in a study of blood T cell repertoires in COVID-19. The repertoire was sequenced with immunoSEQ multiplex PCR; TCRdb's copy has only in-frame clones and lacks some. The table includes fewer than 400,000 clones, around nine tenths detected once. The sample was peripheral blood. These receptors all stem from a human donor in a cohort sampled during active COVID-19.

The chain has TRBV11-1 and TRBJ1-2; no reliable D call. V was pared by 4 bases and J by 4 bases, with 10 bases between. This CDR3 comprises 13 residues. Germline V gene data show CDR1 as SGHAT and CDR2 as FQDESV (reference sequence). CDR3 amino acids: CASSSDTFYGYTF. The CDR3 nucleotides are TGTGCCAGCAGCTCCGACACCTTCTATGGCTACACCTTC.

This clone was counted between two and nine times. This sequence joins TRBV4-1 and TRBJ2-1, with 9 bases identical to TRBD2. The germline V gene encodes CDR1 MGHRA and CDR2 YSYEKL. The CDR3 is 16 amino acids. V lost 4 bases and J lost 5; bases outside the gene matches: 9. In DNA form, the CDR3 reads TGCGCCAGCAGCCCCTCAGCGGGAGGACTTAACAATGAGCAGTTCTTC. Translation: CASSPSAGGLNNEQFF.

This clone was seen just once. V and J are TRBV28 and TRBJ2-1; TRBD2 matches at 14 bases. Trimming took 5 bases from V and 5 from J; bases not matched to a gene: 17. CDR1 and CDR2 from the germline V gene are MDHEN and SYDVKM. CDR3 length: 20 amino acids. CDR3 DNA sequence: TGTGCCAGCAGTACCGGACATTCGACTAGCGGGAGGGCCTCGAACAATGAGCAGTTCTTC. This gives the protein CASSTGHSTSGRASNNEQFF.

The CDR3 loop reads CATSDTTGTGPYNEQFF. The DNA of the CDR3 is TGTGCCACCAGTGATACTACCGGGACAGGGCCCTACAATGAGCAGTTCTTC. The rearrangement joins TRBV24-1 to TRBJ2-1; 9 bases map to TRBD1. Trimming removed 3 bases from V and 2 bases from J; junction bases left unmatched: 7. The CDR3 consists of 17 residues. The germline CDR1 and CDR2 sequences are KGHDR and SFDVKD.

On this clone: The sample holds other DNA sequences that translate to the same CDR3. The gene calls are TRBV19 and TRBJ2-7, with 10 bases aligning to TRBD1. This CDR3 spans 14 amino acids. The germline gives CDR1 LNHDA, CDR2 SQIVND (reference sequence). The ends lost 3 bases at V and 1 base at J; junction bases unmatched: 0. CDR3 nucleotide sequence: TGTGCCAGTAGTATGGGACAGGGGTCCTACGAGCAGTACTTC. Protein sequence: CASSMGQGSYEQYF.

In DNA form, the CDR3 reads TGTGCCAGCAGTTCCCCCGGGAGGGTCGATGGCTACACCTTC. This gives the protein CASSSPGRVDGYTF. J is TRBJ1-2 and V is TRBV28; no firm D call. Germline CDR1 reads MDHEN; CDR2 reads SYDVKM. Trimming took off 4 bases at V and 6 bases at J, with 15 bases between the two ends. This CDR3 has 14 amino acids.

This clone has just one count. This chain uses TRBV6-5 with TRBJ2-7; D is perhaps TRBD1 (6 bases). CDR1 is MNHEY and CDR2 is SVGAGI in the germline V gene. The length of the CDR3 is 15 residues. Trimming cost V 7 bases and J 0 bases, with 16 bases left between them. The CDR3 sequence is CASTISQGSSYEQYF. Written as DNA, the CDR3 is TGTGCCAGCACCATCTCACAGGGCAGCTCCTACGAGCAGTACTTC.

With respect to this clone: This sample also contains other DNA sequences that code for the same CDR3. This chain joins TRBV12-3 or TRBV12-4 and TRBJ2-5; TRBD1 agrees at 10 bases. This CDR3 contains 13 residues. With 6 bases clipped from V and 5 bases from J, the junction kept 3 bases outside the gene matches. The CDR3 is CASSRDRGETQYF. The CDR3 bases are TGTGCCAGCAGCCGGGACAGGGGTGAGACCCAGTACTTC.

The rearrangement links TRBV5-6 to TRBJ2-5; D uncertain. Germline loops: CDR1 SGHDT, CDR2 YYEEEE. V was clipped by 1 base and J by 7 bases, with 14 bases between them. The CDR3 sequence is 14 residues long. The DNA for the CDR3 is TGTGCCAGCAGCTTGCAAGTAGCCCGCGGGACCCAGTACTTC. It encodes CASSLQVARGTQYF.

This clone showed up just once. This rearrangement joins TRBV3-1 (or the pseudogene TRBV3-2) to TRBJ1-1; D perhaps matches TRBD1 (5 bases). Germline V gene sequence: CDR1 LGHDT, CDR2 YNNKEL (reference sequence). V shed 3 bases and J shed 1 base, with 9 bases lying between them. This CDR3 has 14 residues. CDR3 residues: CASSQTDKNTEAFF. The CDR3 nucleotides are TGTGCCAGCAGCCAGACGGACAAGAACACTGAAGCTTTCTTT.

This chain links TRBV2 with TRBJ2-5; 11 positions agree with TRBD2. The CDR3 extends over 15 amino acids. V shed 5 bases and J 2 bases; nucleotides not matched to a gene: 4. CDR1 SNHLY and CDR2 FYNNEI come from the germline V gene. The CDR3 sequence: CASSYSGGAQETQYF. The CDR3 nucleotides read TGTGCCAGCAGTTATAGCGGGGGGGCGCAAGAGACCCAGTACTTC. Filled out from reference TRBV2 and TRBJ2-5, the complete variable domain reads EPEVTQTPSHQVTQMGQEVILRCVPISNHLYFYWYRQILGQKVEFLVSFYNNEISEKSEIFDDQFSVERPDGSNFTLKIRSTKLEDSAMYFCASSYSGGAQETQYFGPGTRLLVL.

The gene calls are TRBV18 and TRBJ2-7; TRBD2 agrees at 11 bases. With V trimmed by 3 bases and J by 2 bases, 0 bases remained unmatched. CDR1 and CDR2 from the germline V gene are KGHSH and LQKENI. CDR3 length: 14 amino acids. The CDR3 DNA follows: TGTGCCAGCTCACCGACTAGCGGGACCTACGAGCAGTACTTC. It encodes CASSPTSGTYEQYF.

This chain connects TRBV27 to TRBJ2-7; 10 nucleotides match TRBD2. The CDR3 length is 16 residues. The V gene's germline CDR1 is MNHEY and CDR2 SMNVEV (reference sequence). J lost 6 bases, V lost 1 base, and 9 bases had no gene match. This CDR3 is CASSLLLASGRGEQYF. The CDR3 bases are TGTGCCAGCAGTTTATTATTGGCTAGCGGGAGAGGCGAGCAGTACTTC.

The chain combines TRBV10-3 with TRBJ2-1; tentative D call: TRBD1 (5 bases). V lost 0 bases, J lost 6 bases, and 9 bases lay in between. The CDR3 extends over 14 amino acids. CDR1 ENHRY and CDR2 SYGVKD come from the germline V gene. In nucleotides, the CDR3 is TGTGCCATCAGTGAGTCGGGGCCTGGCAATGAGCAGTTCTTC. Protein: CAISESGPGNEQFF.

The chain links TRBV27 to TRBJ2-3, with 7 positions matching TRBD1. The CDR3 is made up of 14 amino acids. Germline CDR1 MNHEY, CDR2 SMNVEV (reference sequence). V shed 10 bases, J shed 3 bases, and the junction held 10 bases outside the gene matches. The CDR3 DNA is TGTGCCACTCAAACAGGGGCCCTTACAGATACGCAGTATTTT. Amino acids: CATQTGALTDTQYF.

V usage is TRBV5-6 and J usage is TRBJ2-3; 9 bases are shared with TRBD1. Germline V CDR1 and CDR2: SGHDT, YYEEEE. The CDR3 has 15 residues. Losses at the gene ends were 0 bases for V and 2 bases for J; bases not matched to a gene: 1. CDR3 bases: TGTGCCAGCAGCTTGGGGGACAGGGACACAGATACGCAGTATTTT. Amino acid sequence: CASSLGDRDTDTQYF.

The chain employs TRBV7-9 and TRBJ2-2; 8 nucleotides align to TRBD1. The CDR3 covers 16 residues. J was trimmed by 0 bases and V by 5 bases; bases with no gene match: 5. Germline V lookup: CDR1 SEHNR, CDR2 FQNEAQ (reference sequence). CDR3 protein: CASSPRTGTNTGELFF. CDR3 DNA: TGTGCCAGCAGCCCCCGGACAGGGACGAACACCGGGGAGCTGTTTTTT. The full variable domain, rest sourced from reference TRBV7-9 and TRBJ2-2, is DTGVSQNPRHKITKRGQNVTFRCDPISEHNRLYWYRQTLGQGPEFLTYFQNEAQLEKSRLLSDRFSAERPKGSFSTLEIQRTEQGDSAMYLCASSPRTGTNTGELFFGEGSRLTVL.

This clone was seen a single time. The rearrangement joins TRBV19 to TRBJ2-1, with 8 bases identical to TRBD1. The CDR3 contains 15 residues. V dropped 4 bases and J dropped 2; count of bases not matched to a gene: 4. Per germline, CDR1 LNHDA and CDR2 SQIVND (reference sequence). The DNA of the CDR3 is TGTGCCAGTAGTACAGGGGGCTTAACCTACAATGAGCAGTTCTTC. The encoded protein is CASSTGGLTYNEQFF.

J is TRBJ2-7 and V is TRBV5-1; 9 nucleotides agree with TRBD1. The germline V gene has CDR1 SGHRS and CDR2 YFSETQ. The CDR3 extends over 16 amino acids. V shed 0 bases and J 7 bases; nucleotides not matched to a gene: 11. The CDR3, as DNA: TGCGCCAGCAGCTTGGAACCGGGACAGGGAACGAGGGAGCAGTACTTC. It translates to CASSLEPGQGTREQYF.

This chain joins TRBV6-6 and TRBJ1-2, with TRBD1 identical over 7 bases. The germline V gene has CDR1 MNHNY and CDR2 SVGAGI (reference sequence). This CDR3 has 15 amino acids. J lost 4 bases, V lost 4 bases, and 9 bases had no gene match. CDR3 protein: CASSSLRTGRYGYTF. CDR3 DNA: TGTGCCAGCAGTTCTCTCCGGACAGGTCGCTATGGCTACACCTTC.

V usage is TRBV19 and J usage is TRBJ2-3; 7 bases fit TRBD1. Trimming at V came to 10 bases and at J to 2 bases, leaving 9 bases not matched to a gene. Germline V gives CDR1 LNHDA, CDR2 SQIVND (reference sequence). The CDR3 is 14 amino acids. CDR3 nucleotides: TGTGCCACCTCCCCCGGACAGGCCACAGATACGCAGTATTTT. Translating gives CATSPGQATDTQYF.

This chain uses TRBV15 with TRBJ2-5, with a weak D call TRBD1 (6 bases). Trimming left V 0 bases short and J 3 bases short, with 11 bases between. Germline V lookup: CDR1 LNHNV, CDR2 YYDKDF (reference sequence). This CDR3 spans 15 amino acids. The CDR3 DNA reads TGTGCCACCAGCAGAGATAAGGGGGTAGAAGAGACCCAGTACTTC. Protein product: CATSRDKGVEETQYF.

The V call is TRBV6-1, the J call TRBJ2-7; 12 positions agree with TRBD1. The CDR3 spans 14 residues. The ends lost 6 bases at V and 4 bases at J; junction bases unmatched: 4. Looked up from germline, CDR1 is MNHNS and CDR2 is SASEGT. CDR3 loop: CASRRDRGLYEQYF. CDR3 in DNA: TGTGCCAGCAGGAGGGACAGGGGGCTTTACGAGCAGTACTTC.